This passage covers 21 T cell receptor beta chains from one sample sequenced in a study of blood T cell repertoires in COVID-19 (dated by TCRdb to 2020 to 2022). The library was obtained by the immunoSEQ multiplex PCR assay. The clones in this table, taken by TCRdb from immuneACCESS, are in-frame only. Not every clone is retained; where verified, under half of the shortfall comes from an unresolved V gene, and the cause of the rest is unknown. The sample profile shows approximately 200,000 clones; approximately 80% of them were found once. Over 6.5% of the sample is in the top ten clones. Sample: peripheral blood. These receptors were obtained from a woman of 80 years or more with COVID-19, enrolled during active disease.

V and J are TRBV20-1 and TRBJ2-1; TRBD2 is a possible D gene (5 bases). CDR3 size: 11 residues. Trimming cost V 3 bases and J 11 bases, with 11 bases left between them. CDR1 is DFQATT and CDR2 is SNEGSKA in the germline V gene (reference sequence). The CDR3 sequence: CSASWEHQQFF. CDR3 DNA: TGCAGTGCTAGCTGGGAGCACCAGCAGTTCTTC.

This clone was picked up one time. The chain is built from TRBV24-1 and TRBJ2-2; 7 nucleotides match TRBD1. The CDR3 loop spans 16 amino acids. The V segment lost 3 bases and the J segment 7 bases; nucleotides outside the gene matches: 10. Germline-derived CDR1 and CDR2 are KGHDR and SFDVKD. This CDR3 is CATSDHQGVSGGELFF. The CDR3 DNA is TGTGCCACCAGTGATCACCAGGGGGTCTCCGGCGGGGAGCTGTTTTTT.

This rearrangement joins TRBV6-5 to TRBJ1-4, with D maybe TRBD1 (5 bases). The V gene's germline CDR1 is MNHEY and CDR2 SVGAGI. CDR3 length: 12 residues. Trimming removed 8 bases from V and 5 bases from J, with 9 bases in between. The CDR3 sequence: CASGGFNEKLFF. CDR3 DNA: TGTGCCAGCGGGGGGTTCAATGAAAAACTGTTTTTT.

The chain carries TRBV11-2 and TRBJ1-4; possibly TRBD1 for D (5 bases). Trimming took 4 bases from V and 8 from J, leaving 11 bases between them. The length of the CDR3 is 13 residues. CDR1 SGHAT and CDR2 FQNNGV come from the germline V gene. CDR3 sequence reads: CASSSREVEKLFF. DNA for the CDR3: TGTGCCAGCAGCTCCAGGGAGGTCGAAAAACTGTTTTTT.

This clone was picked up a small number of times. V is TRBV5-1 and J is TRBJ2-3, with D unresolved. The germline CDR1 and CDR2 sequences are SGHRS and YFSETQ. The V end was cut by 0 bases, the J end by 4 bases, with 6 bases between. CDR3 length: 13 amino acids. CDR3 nucleotides: TGCGCCAGCAGCTTGGGGTCGGCAGATACGCAGTATTTT. As protein: CASSLGSADTQYF.

The CDR3 loop reads CASGLTGLGYGYTF. The CDR3 nucleotides are TGTGCTAGTGGTTTGACAGGCCTGGGGTATGGCTACACCTTC. This sequence joins TRBV12-5 and TRBJ1-2, with D perhaps matching TRBD1 (5 bases). Germline-derived CDR1 and CDR2 are LGHNT and FRNRAP. The CDR3 contains 14 residues. V was shortened by 2 bases and J by 5 bases, with 12 bases between the two germline ends.

The V and J genes are TRBV2 and TRBJ2-2; weak D call: TRBD1 (6 bases). Germline-derived CDR1 and CDR2 are SNHLY and FYNNEI. The CDR3 sequence is 13 residues long. V shed 5 bases and J shed 6 bases, with 10 bases lying between them. The CDR3 region has the DNA TGTGCCAGCAGTCTACAGGGATCCGGGGAGCTGTTTTTT. This gives the protein CASSLQGSGELFF.

This clone was seen more than once but under ten times. The chain combines TRBV27 with TRBJ1-4; the D is unclear. The CDR3 has 14 residues. CDR1 and CDR2 from the germline V gene are MNHEY and SMNVEV (reference sequence). Trimming cost V 2 bases and J 8 bases, with 12 bases left between them. This chain's CDR3 is CASSLAGRGEKLFF. DNA for the CDR3: TGTGCCAGCAGTTTAGCAGGCCGCGGGGAAAAACTGTTTTTT.

As concerns this clone: The sample has other DNA sequences that encode this CDR3 too. J is TRBJ1-1 and V is TRBV3-1 (or the pseudogene TRBV3-2); tentative D call: TRBD1 (5 bases). CDR3 length: 14 amino acids. V lost 3 bases and J lost 1, with 9 bases in between. The V gene's germline CDR1 is LGHDT and CDR2 YNNKEL (reference sequence). The CDR3 region is CASSQLQGNTEAFF. The CDR3 nucleotides are TGTGCCAGCAGCCAGCTCCAGGGGAACACTGAAGCTTTCTTT.

The chain has TRBV6-5 and TRBJ2-7; D perhaps matches TRBD2 (6 bases). The CDR3 length is 14 residues. V shed 10 bases and J shed 4 bases, with 20 bases lying between them. Germline V gives CDR1 MNHEY, CDR2 SVGAGI. The CDR3 nucleotides read TGTGCCATCACCCTGGGGGGAAGGGAGTACGAGCAGTACTTC. It translates to CAITLGGREYEQYF.

This clone was observed a single time. The V gene is TRBV7-8, the J gene TRBJ2-4; 7 bases match TRBD1. The CDR3 spans 13 residues. Unmatched junction bases numbered 0, after V lost 0 bases and J lost 7 bases. CDR1 and CDR2 (germline): SGHVS, FQNEAQ. The CDR3 protein is CASSLAGGNIQYF. In nucleotides, the CDR3 is TGTGCCAGCAGCTTAGCAGGGGGCAACATTCAGTACTTC.

This clone was counted a few times. The chain recombines TRBV6-5 with TRBJ1-1, with a weak D call TRBD1 (5 bases). Germline loops: CDR1 MNHEY, CDR2 SVGAGI. CDR3 length: 14 amino acids. Trimming took 6 bases from V and 3 from J, leaving 14 bases between them. CDR3 nucleotide sequence: TGTGCCAGCAGGATCACAGGAGCCGACACTGAAGCTTTCTTT. Residues: CASRITGADTEAFF.

The rearrangement links TRBV11-3 to TRBJ2-3; 8 bases match TRBD2. Trimming took 1 base from V and 6 from J; bases not matched to a gene: 3. Germline-derived CDR1 and CDR2 are SGHNT and YENEEA. The CDR3 totals 14 residues. The CDR3 sequence: CASSLGGRFDTQYF. For the CDR3, the DNA is TGTGCCAGCAGCTTAGGCGGGAGGTTCGATACGCAGTATTTT.

The gene calls are TRBV5-1 and TRBJ1-3, with D maybe TRBD1 (6 bases). Trimming removed 3 bases from V and 5 bases from J, with 15 bases in between. CDR1 is SGHRS and CDR2 is YFSETQ in the germline V gene. The CDR3 runs to 15 residues. The CDR3, as DNA: TGCGCCAGCAGCTCAGGGGACGCAGGGAGAAACACCATATATTTT. This translates into CASSSGDAGRNTIYF.

The chain combines TRBV27 with TRBJ2-7, with D maybe TRBD2 (5 bases). The CDR3 extends over 14 amino acids. The germline V gene encodes CDR1 MNHEY and CDR2 SMNVEV (reference sequence). Trimming shortened V by 5 bases and J by 2 bases, and 13 bases separated the two germline ends. The CDR3 loop is CASSLAGSTYEQYF. CDR3 bases: TGTGCCAGCAGTCTCGCGGGCAGTACCTACGAGCAGTACTTC.

V is TRBV3-1 (or the pseudogene TRBV3-2) and J is TRBJ2-3; tentative D call: TRBD1 (5 bases). With 2 bases removed from V and 8 bases from J, the gap between germline ends came to 11 bases. Germline V lookup: CDR1 LGHDT, CDR2 YNNKEL (reference sequence). The CDR3 is 13 residues long. The CDR3 reads CASSQTGERTQYF. In nucleotides, the CDR3 is TGTGCCAGCAGCCAAACAGGAGAACGTACGCAGTATTTT.

V usage is TRBV6-2 or TRBV6-3 and J usage is TRBJ1-1, with 9 bases lining up with TRBD1. CDR3 length: 15 residues. The germline V gene encodes CDR1 MNHEY and CDR2 SVGEGT. V lost 5 bases and J lost 3; bases outside the gene matches: 7. CDR3 sequence reads: CASSVPGTGHTEAFF. CDR3 sequence (DNA): TGTGCCAGCAGTGTTCCTGGGACAGGGCACACTGAAGCTTTCTTT.

The chain links TRBV6-5 to TRBJ1-6; D perhaps matches TRBD1 (5 bases). The CDR3 extends over 16 amino acids. The V gene lost 0 bases and the J gene lost 7 bases, with 13 bases spanning the gap. CDR1 is MNHEY, CDR2 SVGAGI, per germline. CDR3 DNA sequence: TGTGCCAGCAGTTACTCGGCCAGGGCCCTCAATTCACCCCTCCACTTT. Its protein product is CASSYSARALNSPLHF.

The J gene is TRBJ1-2, the V gene TRBV6-5; tentatively, D is TRBD1 (6 bases). With 4 bases removed from V and 4 bases from J, the gap between germline ends came to 10 bases. The CDR3 is 13 residues long. Germline CDR1 reads MNHEY; CDR2 reads SVGAGI. In DNA, the CDR3 is TGTGCCAGCAGTTCGGGGACAAGCTATGGCTACACCTTC. Translating it yields CASSSGTSYGYTF.

The chain recombines TRBV7-6 with TRBJ1-5, with D maybe TRBD1 (6 bases). The V and J ends lost 1 base and 2 bases respectively, with 12 bases between them. This CDR3 is 16 amino acids long. Germline CDR1 SGHVS, CDR2 FNYEAQ. DNA of the CDR3: TGTGCCAGCAGCTTAGGCCCACAGGGTGGCAATCAGCCCCAGCATTTT. This gives the protein CASSLGPQGGNQPQHF.

The V gene is TRBV3-1 (or the pseudogene TRBV3-2), the J gene TRBJ1-5; TRBD1 aligns across 7 bases. The CDR3 extends over 13 amino acids. V lost 4 bases, J lost 7 bases, and 4 bases stayed unmatched. Germline V gives CDR1 LGHDT, CDR2 YNNKEL (reference sequence). DNA for the CDR3: TGTGCCAGCAGCCTCGGACAGGCCCAGCCCCAGCATTTT. It encodes CASSLGQAQPQHF.